This T cell receptor beta chain appears in the sequencing data of a study of blood T cell repertoires in COVID-19. CDR3 length: 15 amino acids. Germline V gives CDR1 MNHNY, CDR2 SVGAGI (reference sequence). Trimming shortened V by 0 bases and J by 5 bases, and 14 bases separated the two germline ends. Authors' data handling: For nucleated cells, counts were estimated from reference gene primer amplification. Assay: immunoSEQ multiplex PCR; the TCRdb copy retains only in-frame clones and omits some. Clone size and the V and J calls come from that table; the DNA yielded D and trimming. The data contain roughly 76,000 clones, around 90% of them singletons.

The clonotype comes from a young man with acute or convalescent COVID-19. This chain links TRBV6-6 with TRBJ2-7; a weak D match, TRBD1 (5 bases). The sequenced sample was peripheral blood. Here the CDR3 reads CASSYSGPDSHEQYF. The CDR3 nucleotides are TGTGCCAGCAGTTACTCGGGGCCCGACTCGCACGAGCAGTACTTC.